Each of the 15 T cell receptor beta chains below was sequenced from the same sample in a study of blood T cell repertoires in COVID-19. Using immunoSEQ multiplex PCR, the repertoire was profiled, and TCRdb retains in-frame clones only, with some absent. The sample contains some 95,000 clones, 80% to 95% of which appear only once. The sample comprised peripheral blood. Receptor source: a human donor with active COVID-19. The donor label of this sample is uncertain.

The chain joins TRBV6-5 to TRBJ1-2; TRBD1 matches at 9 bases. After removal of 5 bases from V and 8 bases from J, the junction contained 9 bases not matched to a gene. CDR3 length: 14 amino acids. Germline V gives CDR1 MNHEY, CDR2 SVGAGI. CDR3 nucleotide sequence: TGTGCCAGCAGTCCCCCGGGACAGGGCTCGGGCTACACCTTC. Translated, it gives CASSPPGQGSGYTF.

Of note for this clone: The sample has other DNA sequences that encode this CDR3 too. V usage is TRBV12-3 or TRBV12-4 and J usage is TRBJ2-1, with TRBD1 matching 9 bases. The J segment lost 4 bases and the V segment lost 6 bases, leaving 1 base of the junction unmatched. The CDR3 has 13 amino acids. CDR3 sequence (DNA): TGTGCCAGCAGAGACAGGGGGTACAATGAGCAGTTCTTC. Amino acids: CASRDRGYNEQFF.

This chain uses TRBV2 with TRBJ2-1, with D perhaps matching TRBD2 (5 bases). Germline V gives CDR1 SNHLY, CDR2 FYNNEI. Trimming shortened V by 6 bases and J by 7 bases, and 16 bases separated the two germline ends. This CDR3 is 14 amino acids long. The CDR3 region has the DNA TGTGCCAGCAGGAGGGATCCGGGTACGAATGAGCAGTTCTTC. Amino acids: CASRRDPGTNEQFF.

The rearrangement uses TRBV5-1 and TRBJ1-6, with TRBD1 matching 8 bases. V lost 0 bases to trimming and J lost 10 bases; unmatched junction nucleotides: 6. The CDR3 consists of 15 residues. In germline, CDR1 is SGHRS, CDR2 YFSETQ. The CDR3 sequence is CASSLVATGESPLHF. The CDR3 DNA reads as TGCGCCAGCAGCTTGGTTGCGACAGGGGAATCACCCCTCCACTTT.

CDR3 sequence reads: CASSLAAGGPVEQFF. The CDR3 bases are TGTGCCAGCAGCTTAGCGGCGGGGGGGCCGGTTGAGCAGTTCTTC. V is TRBV7-2 and J is TRBJ2-1; 9 bases line up with TRBD2. This CDR3 is built from 15 residues. Germline CDR1 and CDR2: SGHTA and FQGNSA. The V and J ends lost 0 bases and 9 bases, in that order; junction bases with no gene match: 6.

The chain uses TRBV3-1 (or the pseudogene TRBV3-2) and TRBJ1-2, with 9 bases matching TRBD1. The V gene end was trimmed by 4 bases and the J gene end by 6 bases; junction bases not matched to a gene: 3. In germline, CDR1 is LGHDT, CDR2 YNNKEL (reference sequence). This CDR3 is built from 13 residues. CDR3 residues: CASSRTGENGYTF. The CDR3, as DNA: TGTGCCAGCAGCCGGACAGGGGAGAATGGCTACACCTTC.

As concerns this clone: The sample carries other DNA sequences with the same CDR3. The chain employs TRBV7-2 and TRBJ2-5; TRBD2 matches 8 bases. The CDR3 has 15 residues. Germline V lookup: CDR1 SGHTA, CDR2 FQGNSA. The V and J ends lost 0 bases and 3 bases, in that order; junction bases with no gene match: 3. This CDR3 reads CASSLAGGAEETQYF. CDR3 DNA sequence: TGTGCCAGCAGCTTAGCCGGGGGGGCCGAAGAGACCCAGTACTTC.

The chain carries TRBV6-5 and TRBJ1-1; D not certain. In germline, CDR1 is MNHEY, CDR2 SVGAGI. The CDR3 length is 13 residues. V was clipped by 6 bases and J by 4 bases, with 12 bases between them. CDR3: CASRGGVATEAFF. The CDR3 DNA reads TGTGCCAGCAGGGGAGGCGTTGCCACTGAAGCTTTCTTT.

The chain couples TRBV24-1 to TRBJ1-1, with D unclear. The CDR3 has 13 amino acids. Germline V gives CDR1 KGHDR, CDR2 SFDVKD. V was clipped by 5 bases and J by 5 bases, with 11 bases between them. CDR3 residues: CATSAGRSTEAFF. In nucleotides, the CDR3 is TGTGCCACCAGTGCGGGGAGAAGTACTGAAGCTTTCTTT.

This CDR3 is CARSFRGLNTEAFF. CDR3 sequence (DNA): TGTGCCAGAAGCTTCAGGGGCTTGAACACTGAAGCTTTCTTT. The rearrangement links TRBV5-3 to TRBJ1-1, with D maybe TRBD1 (6 bases). TRBV5-3 is reported as an ORF; its role is uncertain. V lost 2 bases and J lost 0, with 8 bases in between. The CDR3 is made up of 14 amino acids.

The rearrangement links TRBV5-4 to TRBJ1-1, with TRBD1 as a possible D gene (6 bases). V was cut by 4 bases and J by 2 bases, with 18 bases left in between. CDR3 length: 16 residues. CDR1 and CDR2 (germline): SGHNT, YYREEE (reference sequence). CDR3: CASSGRVGGPNTEAFF. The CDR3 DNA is TGTGCCAGCAGCGGACGCGTGGGGGGGCCCAACACTGAAGCTTTCTTT.

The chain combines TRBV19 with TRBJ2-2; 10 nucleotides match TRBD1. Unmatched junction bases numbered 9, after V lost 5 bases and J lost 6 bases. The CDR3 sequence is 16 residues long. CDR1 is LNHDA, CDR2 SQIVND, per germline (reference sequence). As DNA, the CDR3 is TGTGCCAGTAGTCCAGGGGGACAGGGGTGGCCCGGGGAGCTGTTTTTT. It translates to CASSPGGQGWPGELFF.

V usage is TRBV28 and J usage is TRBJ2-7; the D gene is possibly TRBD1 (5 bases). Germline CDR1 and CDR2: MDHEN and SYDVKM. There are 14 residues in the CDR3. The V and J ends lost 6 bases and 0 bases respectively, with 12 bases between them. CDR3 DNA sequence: TGTGCCAGCAGCATAACAGGTTCCTCCTACGAGCAGTACTTC. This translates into CASSITGSSYEQYF.

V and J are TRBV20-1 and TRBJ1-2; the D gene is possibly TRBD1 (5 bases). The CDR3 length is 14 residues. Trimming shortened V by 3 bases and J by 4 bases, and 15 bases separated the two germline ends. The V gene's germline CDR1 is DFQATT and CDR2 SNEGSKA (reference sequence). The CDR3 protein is CSASQYGGGYGYTF. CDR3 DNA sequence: TGCAGTGCTAGTCAATATGGGGGAGGCTATGGCTACACCTTC.

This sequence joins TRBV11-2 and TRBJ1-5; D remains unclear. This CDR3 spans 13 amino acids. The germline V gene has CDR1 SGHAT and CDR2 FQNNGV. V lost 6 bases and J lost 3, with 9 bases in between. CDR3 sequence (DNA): TGTGCCAGCAGTTCCGGGGTCAATCAGCCCCAGCATTTT. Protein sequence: CASSSGVNQPQHF.